This passage covers 27 T cell receptor beta chains from one sample sequenced in a study of post-analysis software for immune sequencing data. General observations from the study: Patients had higher frequencies than controls of five TRBV segments, including TRBV5-6, TRBV5-1 and TRBV20-1.

Presence of unique molecular identifiers characterized the TCR beta cDNA libraries. MiXCR, applied by TCRdb to the PCR reads, yields one record per CDR3 protein. The data contain hundreds of thousands of distinct CDR3 sequences, roughly 35% of them seen just once; the ten biggest clones take up 13%. Antigens of these TCRs are unknown. Sequencing was performed on blood. The source is a girl aged 10 to 17 with multiple sclerosis.

The genes are TRBV11-2 and TRBJ1-2; no firm D call. The CDR3 has 15 residues. Trimming stripped 2 bases from V and 5 bases from J, with 15 bases between. Germline V CDR1 and CDR2: SGHAT, FQNNGV. The CDR3 bases are TGTGCCAGCAGCTTAATTGGGCCCAGCCCTTATGGCTACACCTTC. It specifies CASSLIGPSPYGYTF.

The chain employs TRBV29-1 and TRBJ2-1, with TRBD1 matching over 9 bases. J was trimmed by 8 bases and V by 7 bases; bases with no gene match: 18. In germline, CDR1 is SQVTM, CDR2 ANQGSEA. The CDR3 consists of 16 residues. Here the CDR3 reads CSGVGTGRRVGDEQFF. DNA for the CDR3: TGCAGCGGGGTTGGGACAGGGCGGAGGGTGGGTGATGAGCAGTTCTTC.

This chain uses TRBV20-1 with TRBJ2-3; 12 positions match TRBD2. V lost 6 bases, J lost 3 bases, and 7 bases stayed unmatched. The CDR3 runs to 15 residues. Per germline, CDR1 DFQATT and CDR2 SNEGSKA (reference sequence). DNA for the CDR3: TGCAGTGCCGTGACTAGCGGGGGAAGGACAGATACGCAGTATTTT. Translated: CSAVTSGGRTDTQYF.

This clonotype was recorded a few times. This may stem from a read error, because a much larger clone lies one nucleotide away. CDR3 loop: CSAGDPTSGGNNEQFF. CDR3 nucleotide sequence: TGCAGTGCTGGAGATCCCACTAGCGGGGGAAACAATGAGCAGTTCTTC. The chain combines TRBV20-1 with TRBJ2-1, with 11 nucleotides matching TRBD2. Germline V gene data show CDR1 as DFQATT and CDR2 as SNEGSKA (reference sequence). CDR3 size: 16 residues.

This clonotype was observed a handful of times. The chain couples TRBV6-1 to TRBJ1-1; weak D call: TRBD1 (5 bases). The germline V and J ends were trimmed by 6 bases and 5 bases, with 13 bases remaining between them. Germline V lookup: CDR1 MNHNS, CDR2 SASEGT. The CDR3 sequence is 13 residues long. The CDR3 loop is CASRAGSETEAFF. The CDR3 DNA is TGTGCCAGCAGGGCAGGGTCGGAGACTGAAGCTTTCTTT.

In the case of this clonotype: The junction shows a germline mismatch at one end, possibly a read error. The gene calls are TRBV5-5 and TRBJ2-3; D possibly corresponds to TRBD1 (5 bases). The CDR3 extends over 16 amino acids. From germline, CDR1 is SGHKS and CDR2 YYEKEE (reference sequence). The CDR3 sequence is CACSHWGSSLVDTQYF. The CDR3 nucleotides read TGTGCCTGCAGTCATTGGGGCAGTTCCCTAGTGGATACGCAGTATTTT.

In its sample, this clonotype was seen a few times. The chain employs TRBV29-1 and TRBJ2-1; no reliable D call. The J call may be faulty, since TRBJ2-7 better matches the DNA end. Per germline, CDR1 SQVTM and CDR2 ANQGSEA. The CDR3 spans 13 residues. CDR3 residues: CSVHRHTYNEQYF. The CDR3 DNA reads TGCAGCGTTCACAGACACACATACAATGAGCAGTACTTC.

In this sample, this clonotype turned up a few times. V usage is TRBV7-9 and J usage is TRBJ2-7; D not certain. This CDR3 is 11 amino acids long. Germline V lookup: CDR1 SEHNR, CDR2 FQNEAQ (reference sequence). V was shortened by 5 bases and J by 9 bases, with 11 bases between the two germline ends. The CDR3 sequence is CASSPRTLQYF. CDR3 DNA: TGTGCCAGCAGCCCGCGGACGCTGCAGTACTTC.

The chain joins TRBV12-3 or TRBV12-4 to TRBJ1-2, with D unclear. The CDR3 runs 14 residues. V lost 6 bases, J lost 6 bases, and 17 bases lay in between. DNA for the CDR3: TGTGCCAGCAGCCCGTCTGGGTTGTATGATGGCTACACCTTC. It codes for CASSPSGLYDGYTF.

V and J are TRBV7-2 and TRBJ2-5; D perhaps matches TRBD2 (6 bases). Trimming cost V 1 base and J 1 base, with 10 bases left between them. CDR3 length: 15 amino acids. Germline V lookup: CDR1 SGHTA, CDR2 FQGNSA. CDR3 sequence: CASSLGSLAQETQYF. CDR3 bases: TGTGCCAGCAGCTTAGGGTCACTAGCCCAAGAGACCCAGTACTTC. Full variable domain (remainder filled in from reference TRBV7-2 and TRBJ2-5): GAGVSQSPSNKVTEKGKDVELRCDPISGHTALYWYRQSLGQGLEFLIYFQGNSAPDKSGLPSDRFSAERTGGSVSTLTIQRTQQEDSAVYLCASSLGSLAQETQYFGPGTRLLVL.

This clonotype was counted between two and nine times. The chain joins TRBV12-3 or TRBV12-4 to TRBJ2-2; perhaps D is TRBD1 or TRBD2 (5 bases each). Trimming cost V 6 bases and J 7 bases, with 15 bases left between them. This CDR3 spans 14 amino acids. Here the CDR3 reads CASRVGPPGGELFF. Here the CDR3 DNA reads TGTGCCAGCAGGGTGGGACCCCCGGGCGGGGAGCTGTTTTTT.

The V call is TRBV7-9, the J call TRBJ2-1, with D perhaps being TRBD1 or TRBD2 (6 bases each). V was pared by 3 bases and J by 8 bases, with 8 bases between. Germline CDR1 and CDR2: SEHNR and FQNEAQ (reference sequence). This CDR3 region has 12 residues. In nucleotides, the CDR3 is TGTGCCAGCAGCTTTGGGGGGCATGAGCAGTTCTTC. This encodes CASSFGGHEQFF. The full variable domain, with the rest looked up from reference TRBV7-9 and TRBJ2-1, is DTGVSQNPRHKITKRGQNVTFRCDPISEHNRLYWYRQTLGQGPEFLTYFQNEAQLEKSRLLSDRFSAERPKGSFSTLEIQRTEQGDSAMYLCASSFGGHEQFFGPGTRLTVL.

This chain joins TRBV20-1 and TRBJ2-1, with 10 bases that match TRBD2. The CDR3 sequence is 15 residues long. Per the germline V gene, CDR1 is DFQATT and CDR2 is SNEGSKA (reference sequence). V lost 6 bases, J lost 9 bases, and 14 bases stayed unmatched. Written as DNA, the CDR3 is TGCAGTGCCCCGAGGAGACTAGCGGGCGAGGGTGAGCAGTTCTTC. As protein: CSAPRRLAGEGEQFF.

In its sample, this clonotype was seen a few times. The V gene is TRBV20-1, the J gene TRBJ2-3; perhaps TRBD2 as D (7 bases). V lost 5 bases and J 3 bases, leaving 15 bases between the germline ends. The CDR3 covers 14 residues. The V gene's germline CDR1 is DFQATT and CDR2 SNEGSKA (reference sequence). This CDR3 reads CSALVGGATDTQYF. The CDR3 DNA is TGCAGTGCTTTGGTGGGGGGGGCAACAGATACGCAGTATTTT.

The chain employs TRBV6-1 and TRBJ2-6; 8 bases are shared with TRBD1. CDR1 MNHNS and CDR2 SASEGT come from the germline V gene. The CDR3 is made up of 17 amino acids. J was trimmed by 0 bases and V by 4 bases; bases with no gene match: 5. CDR3 in amino acids: CASSGRGLNSGANVLTF. The CDR3 DNA reads TGTGCCAGCAGTGGCAGGGGGCTCAACTCTGGGGCCAACGTCCTGACTTTC.

This rearrangement joins TRBV7-9 to TRBJ2-7; the D is unclear. This CDR3 spans 13 amino acids. Germline V CDR1 and CDR2: SEHNR, FQNEAQ (reference sequence). V lost 1 base to trimming and J lost 5 bases, with 9 bases between them. CDR3: CASSLEQRNEQYF. The CDR3 DNA reads TGTGCCAGCAGCTTAGAACAGCGTAACGAGCAGTACTTC.

This clonotype was detected a few times. The chain carries TRBV28 and TRBJ1-5; 10 nucleotides agree with TRBD1. The J segment lost 5 bases and the V segment lost 4 bases, leaving 11 bases of the junction unmatched. Germline CDR1 and CDR2: MDHEN and SYDVKM. This CDR3 region has 17 residues. The DNA for the CDR3 is TGTGCCAGCAGTTCTATACGGACAGGGGGGAGAGATCAGCCCCAGCATTTT. Translating it yields CASSSIRTGGRDQPQHF.

This clonotype was seen a handful of times. The J gene is TRBJ2-1, the V gene TRBV10-3; 10 bases agree with TRBD2. Germline values: CDR1 ENHRY, CDR2 SYGVKD. The CDR3 loop spans 15 amino acids. Trimming took 5 bases from V and 2 from J; bases not matched to a gene: 3. The CDR3 region has the DNA TGTGCCATCAGTTTGAGCGGGGGGGCCTACAATGAGCAGTTCTTC. Translation gives CAISLSGGAYNEQFF.

The sample holds a few counts of this clonotype. This rearrangement joins TRBV4-1 to TRBJ2-1; 12 bases agree with TRBD2. The CDR3 sequence is 17 residues long. The germline V gene has CDR1 MGHRA and CDR2 YSYEKL. Trimming removed 2 bases from V and 0 bases from J; junction bases left unmatched: 2. The CDR3 sequence: CASSQSSGGGSYNEQFF. CDR3 nucleotide sequence: TGCGCCAGCAGCCAATCTAGCGGGGGGGGCTCCTACAATGAGCAGTTCTTC.

The chain's CDR3 is CASSYSTGLNEKLFF. CDR3 DNA: TGTGCCAGCAGTTACTCCACAGGGCTGAATGAAAAACTGTTTTTT. The chain uses TRBV6-6 and TRBJ1-4; a possible D gene is TRBD1 (6 bases). Germline CDR1 and CDR2: MNHNY and SVGAGI (reference sequence). CDR3 length: 15 amino acids. Deletions cut 0 bases from V and 5 bases from J, with 10 bases between.

V is TRBV4-3 and J is TRBJ1-2; 10 bases align to TRBD1. J gave up 6 bases and V 0 bases, and 4 bases lay outside the gene matches. The CDR3 extends over 15 amino acids. Germline V gene data show CDR1 as LGHNA and CDR2 as YSLEER. The CDR3 spells CASSQEWGQGHGYTF. Here the CDR3 DNA reads TGCGCCAGCAGCCAAGAATGGGGACAGGGGCATGGCTACACCTTC.

This clonotype was picked up a small number of times. The V gene is TRBV25-1, the J gene TRBJ1-1; TRBD1 is a possible D gene (5 bases). Per the germline V gene, CDR1 is MGHDK and CDR2 is SYGVNS. V lost 1 base, J lost 4 bases, and 7 bases lay in between. The CDR3 consists of 13 residues. The CDR3 spells CASSESGATEAFF. The CDR3 DNA is TGTGCCAGCAGTGAATCCGGGGCCACTGAAGCTTTCTTT. Using reference TRBV25-1 and TRBJ1-1 for the parts outside the CDR3, the full variable domain is EADIYQTPRYLVIGTGKKITLECSQTMGHDKMYWYQQDPGMELHLIHYSYGVNSTEKGDLSSESTVSRIRTEHFPLTLESARPSHTSQYLCASSESGATEAFFGQGTRLTVV.

The chain uses TRBV18 and TRBJ2-7; TRBD2 might be the D (6 bases). Germline V lookup: CDR1 KGHSH, CDR2 LQKENI. The CDR3 covers 13 residues. With 6 bases removed from V and 9 bases from J, the gap between germline ends came to 18 bases. In DNA, the CDR3 is TGTGCCAGCTCCCAACGGGATTCCGGGGGGCAGTACTTC. Translating it yields CASSQRDSGGQYF.

Concerning this clonotype itself: One junction end does not reproduce the germline sequence, and a read error may be involved. This chain connects TRBV20-1 to TRBJ2-1; weak D call: TRBD1 (5 bases). The V gene's germline CDR1 is DFQATT and CDR2 SNEGSKA (reference sequence). This CDR3 spans 11 amino acids. The CDR3 loop is CSVRQYNEQFF. The CDR3 bases are TGCAGTGTTAGACAGTACAATGAGCAGTTCTTC.

This rearrangement joins TRBV6-2 or TRBV6-3 to TRBJ1-6, with D uncertain. Trimming took 6 bases from V and 6 from J, leaving 6 bases between them. The CDR3 is 12 amino acids. CDR1 and CDR2 (germline): MNHEY, SVGEGT. CDR3 loop: CASRPGNSPLHF. The CDR3, as DNA: TGTGCCAGCAGACCCGGTAATTCACCCCTCCACTTT.

Only a few counts were recorded for this clonotype. The genes are TRBV2 and TRBJ1-1; 7 nucleotides align to TRBD1. Germline V lookup: CDR1 SNHLY, CDR2 FYNNEI. Trimming took 8 bases from V and 3 from J; bases not matched to a gene: 6. The CDR3 is made up of 13 amino acids. For the CDR3, the DNA is TGTGCCAGCTCACAGGGGTTATACACTGAAGCTTTCTTT. Protein product: CASSQGLYTEAFF.

This sequence joins TRBV6-1 and TRBJ1-1; 8 nucleotides match TRBD1. The CDR3 runs 15 residues. CDR1 is MNHNS and CDR2 is SASEGT in the germline V gene. With V trimmed by 4 bases and J by 4 bases, 8 bases remained unmatched. DNA of the CDR3: TGTGCCAGCAGTGGAGGACAGGGAGGGAGCACTGAAGCTTTCTTT. It specifies CASSGGQGGSTEAFF.